This entry is about one TCR beta chain. The data were taken from a study of blood T cell repertoires in COVID-19. Repertoires were generated with immunoSEQ multiplex PCR, while TCRdb's copy carries only in-frame clones and drops some. The sample has 100,000 to 150,000 clones; about 85% are singletons. V trimming: 6 bases; J trimming: 3 bases; junction bases outside the gene matches: 7. CDR1 is LNHDA, CDR2 SQIVND, per germline (reference sequence). This CDR3 has 15 residues. This chain links TRBV19 with TRBJ2-7, with TRBD1 identical over 11 bases. The TCR comes from a man at least 80 years old with active or convalescent COVID-19. Sequenced sample: peripheral blood. The CDR3 region is CASSPRTGGSYEQYF. The CDR3 bases are TGTGCCAGTAGCCCCCGGACAGGGGGCAGCTACGAGCAGTACTTC.